These T cell receptor beta chains were read from a single sample in a study of cytomegalovirus exposure and HLA in healthy donors. The table came from immunoSEQ multiplex PCR; TCRdb's copy has only in-frame clones and leaves some out. The table has 200,000 to 300,000 clones, roughly 88% seen once. The sequenced material came from PBMCs. The receptors were gathered from a woman in her 30s in good health and CMV-seronegative. Both conserved end residues are part of each CDR3. D genes are given only for firm matches. Not every row has a clone size; where given, it reads once, few, many or a size class.

j_gene	v_gene	d_gene	abundance	CDR3aa	CDR3nt
TRBJ2-5	TRBV19	TRBD1	.	CASSLTLWTGSQETQYF	TGTGCCAGTAGTCTGACTCTATGGACAGGGAGCCAAGAGACCCAGTACTTC
TRBJ1-4	TRBV11-2	.	.	CASSNHRRANEKLFF	TGTGCCAGCAGCAACCATAGGCGGGCTAATGAAAAACTGTTTTTT
TRBJ2-5	TRBV14	TRBD2	.	CASSPAPSGKLQETQYF	TGTGCCAGCAGCCCCGCCCCTAGCGGGAAACTTCAAGAGACCCAGTACTTC
TRBJ2-7	TRBV5-4	.	.	CASSFGSYEQYF	TGTGCCAGCAGCTTTGGCAGCTACGAGCAGTACTTC
TRBJ2-3	TRBV27	.	.	CASSGLGWTDTQYF	TGTGCCAGCAGTGGGTTGGGCTGGACAGATACGCAGTATTTT
TRBJ1-2	TRBV30	.	.	CAWSVLGQTAYGYTF	TGTGCCTGGAGTGTGCTGGGGCAGACCGCCTATGGCTACACCTTC
TRBJ1-1	TRBV2	TRBD1	.	CASKETGVNTEAFF	TGTGCCAGCAAGGAGACAGGGGTGAACACTGAAGCTTTCTTT
TRBJ2-1	TRBV5-4	.	.	CASSSFLSVHEQFF	TGTGCCAGCAGCTCTTTTCTGTCCGTGCATGAGCAGTTCTTC
TRBJ1-1	TRBV28	.	once	CASSWRSTEAFF	TGTGCCAGCAGTTGGAGGAGTACTGAAGCTTTCTTT
TRBJ1-2	TRBV18	TRBD1	.	CASSPKGQGYGYTF	TGTGCCAGCTCACCAAAGGGACAGGGCTATGGCTACACCTTC
TRBJ2-5	TRBV9	.	.	CASSSQGGETQYF	TGTGCCAGCAGCTCTCAGGGGGGAGAGACCCAGTACTTC
TRBJ2-3	TRBV6-5	.	.	CASSWGGQLSTDTQYF	TGTGCCAGCAGTTGGGGGGGGCAGCTTAGCACAGATACGCAGTATTTT
TRBJ2-1	TRBV27	TRBD2	.	CATLKPGLGRNEQFF	TGTGCCACCTTGAAACCGGGACTAGGGAGGAATGAGCAGTTCTTC
TRBJ2-3	TRBV27	TRBD2	.	CASRPDDGLAQADTQYF	TGTGCCAGCAGACCCGACGATGGACTAGCGCAAGCAGATACGCAGTATTTT
TRBJ1-4	TRBV4-1	.	.	CASSQDQGAGGEKLFF	TGCGCCAGCAGCCAAGACCAGGGAGCAGGTGGTGAAAAACTGTTTTTT
TRBJ2-7	TRBV6-6	.	.	CASSPRDNYEQYF	TGTGCCAGCAGCCCTCGGGACAACTACGAGCAGTACTTC
TRBJ2-5	TRBV7-9	.	.	CASSPRAYDIQETQYF	TGTGCCAGCAGCCCCAGGGCCTACGACATCCAAGAGACCCAGTACTTC
TRBJ1-2	TRBV28	.	.	CASIPNRGTYGYTF	TGTGCCAGCATCCCCAATCGGGGGACCTATGGCTACACCTTC
TRBJ2-7	TRBV5-5	.	few	CASSATASYEQYF	TGTGCCAGCAGCGCGACAGCCTCCTACGAGCAGTACTTC
TRBJ2-2	TRBV27	.	.	CASSLVAQLTGELFF	TGTGCCAGCAGTTTAGTAGCGCAACTCACCGGGGAGCTGTTTTTT
TRBJ2-7	TRBV7-2	.	.	CASSLAIKAREQYF	TGTGCCAGCAGCTTAGCAATAAAAGCGCGCGAGCAGTACTTC
TRBJ1-1	TRBV4-2	.	few	CASSHHWTDQNTEAFF	TGTGCCAGCAGCCACCACTGGACAGACCAGAACACTGAAGCTTTCTTT
TRBJ2-7	TRBV5-8	TRBD1	once	CASSLGTGLYYEQYF	TGTGCCAGCAGCTTGGGGACAGGGCTATACTACGAGCAGTACTTC
TRBJ2-2	TRBV11-1	TRBD2	.	CASSREGVTGELFF	TGTGCCAGCAGCCGGGAGGGGGTCACCGGGGAGCTGTTTTTT
TRBJ2-7	TRBV11-2	.	few	CASSSGWLPAYEQYF	TGTGCCAGCAGCTCAGGATGGCTCCCGGCCTACGAGCAGTACTTC
TRBJ2-1	TRBV30	.	.	CAWSPLGWEQFF	TGTGCCTGGAGTCCCCTGGGTTGGGAGCAGTTCTTC
TRBJ2-1	TRBV13	.	.	CASSSTGNPYNEQFF	TGTGCCAGCAGCTCGACCGGGAACCCCTACAATGAGCAGTTCTTC
TRBJ2-7	TRBV28	.	.	CASRSGLNSYEQYF	TGTGCCAGCAGATCCGGACTGAACTCCTACGAGCAGTACTTC
TRBJ2-5	TRBV5-4	TRBD1	.	CASSHRDRGQETQYF	TGTGCCAGCAGCCACCGGGACAGGGGCCAAGAGACCCAGTACTTC
TRBJ2-7	TRBV2	.	.	CASRGPPAEDNF	TGTGCCAGCAGGGGACCCCCGGCAGAGGACAACTTC
TRBJ1-2	TRBV27	.	.	CASRAHAGGYGYTF	TGTGCCAGCAGAGCCCACGCCGGGGGCTATGGCTACACCTTC
TRBJ1-4	TRBV28	.	.	CASTLGSEKLFF	TGTGCCAGCACCTTGGGTTCCGAAAAACTGTTTTTT
TRBJ2-2	TRBV27	TRBD1	once	CASRRQGGTGELFF	TGTGCCAGCAGACGACAGGGTGGCACCGGGGAGCTGTTTTTT
TRBJ1-1	TRBV5-1	.	.	CASSLEFNTEAFF	TGCGCCAGCAGCTTGGAATTTAACACTGAAGCTTTCTTT
TRBJ1-2	TRBV29-1	TRBD1	.	CSVGRVAGQGASGYTF	TGCAGCGTTGGGAGGGTTGCGGGACAGGGGGCGTCGGGCTACACCTTC
TRBJ2-7	TRBV7-9	.	.	CASSLAVGASVAHEQYF	TGTGCCAGCAGCTTAGCGGTAGGAGCTAGCGTCGCCCACGAGCAGTACTTC
TRBJ1-1	TRBV7-9	.	.	CASSLESGFTEAFF	TGTGCCAGCAGCTTAGAATCTGGGTTCACTGAAGCTTTCTTT
TRBJ2-7	TRBV29-1	.	.	CSVELRDHSYEQYF	TGCAGCGTTGAGCTCCGGGACCACTCCTACGAGCAGTACTTC
TRBJ2-7	TRBV6-5	TRBD2	.	CASSILAGAVEQYF	TGTGCCAGCAGTATACTAGCGGGAGCGGTCGAGCAGTACTTC
TRBJ2-2	TRBV7-8	TRBD2	.	CASSPGLAGYTGELFF	TGTGCCAGCAGCCCTGGACTAGCGGGATACACCGGGGAGCTGTTTTTT
TRBJ2-7	TRBV28	TRBD1	.	CASSPLFEDRGTYEQYF	TGTGCCAGCAGCCCGCTTTTTGAGGACAGGGGTACCTACGAGCAGTACTTC
TRBJ2-7	TRBV19	.	.	CATNAGHGTYEQYF	TGTGCCACCAATGCGGGACACGGTACCTACGAGCAGTACTTC
TRBJ1-1	TRBV9	TRBD1	.	CASSSGRTGNLNTEAFF	TGTGCCAGCAGCTCGGGGCGGACAGGGAACCTGAACACTGAAGCTTTCTTT
TRBJ2-7	TRBV4-3	.	.	CASSQALLGLYEQYF	TGCGCCAGCAGCCAAGCCCTCCTAGGACTCTACGAGCAGTACTTC
TRBJ2-2	TRBV6-5	.	once	CASSYGGGGELFF	TGTGCCAGCAGTTACGGCGGAGGCGGGGAGCTGTTTTTT
TRBJ2-2	TRBV5-6	.	.	CASRRQASNTGELFF	TGTGCCAGCAGGAGACAGGCCTCGAACACCGGGGAGCTGTTTTTT
TRBJ2-2	TRBV28	.	.	CASSSLFTGELFF	TGTGCCAGCTCCTCCCTCTTCACCGGGGAGCTGTTTTTT
TRBJ2-1	TRBV11-3	.	.	CASSATDSVEQFF	TGTGCCAGCAGCGCCACGGACTCGGTTGAGCAGTTCTTC
TRBJ2-3	TRBV6-1	.	.	CASSERGDHTQYF	TGTGCCAGCAGTGAAAGGGGGGACCATACGCAGTATTTT
TRBJ2-1	TRBV7-3	TRBD2	.	CASSPTISGRANEQFF	TGTGCCAGCAGCCCTACCATTAGCGGGAGAGCCAATGAGCAGTTCTTC
TRBJ2-3	TRBV6-1	.	.	CASSDNGISQKYF	TGTGCCAGCAGTGATAACGGTATTTCGCAAAAGTATTTT
TRBJ2-2	TRBV9	.	once	CASSERAANTGELFF	TGTGCCAGCAGCGAGCGGGCAGCGAACACCGGGGAGCTGTTTTTT
TRBJ2-3	TRBV27	TRBD1	.	CASSLTGGPDTQYF	TGTGCCAGCAGTTTGACAGGGGGCCCAGATACGCAGTATTTT